A single sample gave rise to the 27 T cell receptor beta chains below, sequenced in a study of T cell responses to AZD1222 COVID-19 vaccine. Here immunoSEQ multiplex PCR was the method, and the copy in TCRdb shows in-frame clones only, minus some. The sample has some 120,000 clones, around 90% seen once. Source: peripheral blood, taken on day 0 of AZD1222 vaccination. These receptors were collected from an adult in good health.

This chain links TRBV5-8 with TRBJ2-1; 7 positions agree with TRBD1. The germline V gene has CDR1 SGHTS and CDR2 YDEGEE. With 4 bases clipped from V and 8 bases from J, the junction kept 15 bases outside the gene matches. The CDR3 contains 16 residues. The CDR3 DNA is TGTGCCAGCAGCATCGGACAGGCCGTCTTTTCTGATGAGCAGTTCTTC. Translated: CASSIGQAVFSDEQFF.

The genes are TRBV15 and TRBJ2-2; D perhaps matches TRBD1 (6 bases). The V end lost 6 bases, the J end lost 0 bases, and 11 bases lay between the germline ends. This CDR3 is built from 15 residues. The germline CDR1 and CDR2 sequences are LNHNV and YYDKDF (reference sequence). CDR3 DNA: TGTGCCACCAGGCTTGGACAGACGAACACCGGGGAGCTGTTTTTT. It codes for CATRLGQTNTGELFF.

The V and J genes are TRBV10-3 and TRBJ1-5; a possible D gene is TRBD1 (5 bases). The germline V gene has CDR1 ENHRY and CDR2 SYGVKD. Trimming removed 11 bases from V and 3 bases from J, with 14 bases in between. The length of the CDR3 is 13 residues. CDR3 in DNA: TGTGCCGTCCGGGCCAGGGACAATCAGCCCCAGCATTTT. Amino acid sequence: CAVRARDNQPQHF.

The V call is TRBV5-1, the J call TRBJ1-5, with D hard to call. This CDR3 is built from 14 residues. V was cut by 7 bases and J by 0 bases, with 11 bases left in between. Germline loops: CDR1 SGHRS, CDR2 YFSETQ. The CDR3 here is CASSEGNSNQPQHF. The CDR3 DNA reads as TGCGCCAGCTCGGAGGGAAATAGCAATCAGCCCCAGCATTTT.

The CDR3, as DNA: TGTGCCAGCAGTGAGCCTAGCGGGGGTTACAATGAGCAGTTCTTC. This sequence encodes CASSEPSGGYNEQFF. The chain employs TRBV6-1 and TRBJ2-1; TRBD2 matches 10 bases. Per the germline V gene, CDR1 is MNHNS and CDR2 is SASEGT. V shed 3 bases, J shed 4 bases, and the junction held 3 bases outside the gene matches. CDR3 length: 15 amino acids.

The J gene is TRBJ1-5, the V gene TRBV6-2 or TRBV6-3, with 7 bases fitting TRBD1. Germline V CDR1 and CDR2: MNHEY, SVGEGT. The CDR3 loop spans 18 amino acids. V was clipped by 3 bases and J by 0 bases; unmatched bases: 11. In nucleotides, the CDR3 is TGTGCCAGCAGTTATGGCGGACAGGCCGCATATAGCAATCAGCCCCAGCATTTT. Its protein product is CASSYGGQAAYSNQPQHF.

This chain joins TRBV11-2 and TRBJ1-5; possible D gene TRBD1, 5 bases. This CDR3 is built from 14 residues. V dropped 4 bases and J dropped 0 bases, with 7 bases sitting between them. CDR1 SGHAT and CDR2 FQNNGV come from the germline V gene. This chain's CDR3 is CASSSTDSNQPQHF. The DNA for the CDR3 is TGTGCCAGCAGCTCGACAGATAGCAATCAGCCCCAGCATTTT.

V gene TRBV5-6 combines with J gene TRBJ2-7; no reliable D call. V was shortened by 2 bases and J by 0 bases, with 12 bases between the two germline ends. The CDR3 length is 15 residues. Per germline, CDR1 SGHDT and CDR2 YYEEEE. CDR3 in DNA: TGTGCCAGCAGCTTCGGGCGGATAAGCTCCTACGAGCAGTACTTC. Its protein product is CASSFGRISSYEQYF.

This chain links TRBV10-2 with TRBJ1-2; 10 bases fit TRBD1. V was pared by 7 bases and J by 5 bases, with 4 bases of the junction left unmatched. The CDR3 is 13 amino acids. Germline V CDR1 and CDR2: WSHSY, SAAADI. Here the CDR3 DNA reads TGCGCCAGCAAGATGGGACAGGGGTATGGCTACACCTTC. Amino acids: CASKMGQGYGYTF.

This clone was recorded only once. The chain combines TRBV6-5 with TRBJ2-1; D could derive from TRBD1 or TRBD2 (6 bases each). CDR1 MNHEY and CDR2 SVGAGI come from the germline V gene. The CDR3 is 14 residues long. With 6 bases removed from V and 8 bases from J, the gap between germline ends came to 17 bases. CDR3 in amino acids: CASRMGGPSDEQFF. The CDR3 DNA reads TGTGCCAGCAGGATGGGGGGCCCAAGCGATGAGCAGTTCTTC.

The chain links TRBV27 to TRBJ1-5; no definite D call. Trimming stripped 3 bases from V and 0 bases from J, with 15 bases between. CDR1 MNHEY and CDR2 SMNVEV come from the germline V gene (reference sequence). This CDR3 is 17 amino acids long. CDR3 sequence: CASSFEVGAYSNQPQHF. CDR3 coding DNA: TGTGCCAGCAGTTTTGAGGTAGGCGCTTATAGCAATCAGCCCCAGCATTTT.

This clone was detected only once. The chain joins TRBV27 to TRBJ2-7; D is undetermined. The CDR3 runs 13 residues. CDR1 is MNHEY and CDR2 is SMNVEV in the germline V gene (reference sequence). Trimming removed 8 bases at V and 5 bases at J, with 16 bases between. CDR3 protein: CASQALSRNEQYF. The CDR3 DNA sequence: TGTGCCAGCCAGGCCCTCTCAAGAAACGAGCAGTACTTC.

The chain couples TRBV7-2 to TRBJ2-6; D gene ambiguous. The CDR3 runs to 13 residues. Trimming shortened V by 2 bases and J by 4 bases, and 3 bases separated the two germline ends. Per germline, CDR1 SGHTA and CDR2 FQGNSA. CDR3 loop: CASSLTGANVLTF. The CDR3 coding sequence is TGTGCCAGCAGCTTAACCGGGGCCAACGTCCTGACTTTC.

The V gene is TRBV5-1, the J gene TRBJ2-7; D is tentatively TRBD1 or TRBD2 (5 bases each). The CDR3 loop spans 14 amino acids. Trimming shortened V by 4 bases and J by 3 bases, and 14 bases separated the two germline ends. The V gene's germline CDR1 is SGHRS and CDR2 YFSETQ. For the CDR3, the DNA is TGCGCCAGCAGCCCTCGGGGCATCTTCTACGAGCAGTACTTC. Encoded protein: CASSPRGIFYEQYF.

The chain employs TRBV7-9 and TRBJ2-7, with TRBD2 matching over 11 bases. This CDR3 comprises 18 residues. Germline loops: CDR1 SEHNR, CDR2 FQNEAQ (reference sequence). J lost 5 bases, V lost 5 bases, and 17 bases had no gene match. Here the CDR3 DNA reads TGTGCCAGCAGCCCCCGATGGACTAGCGGGCTAGGGGGGGACGAGCAGTACTTC. This encodes CASSPRWTSGLGGDEQYF.

This clone showed up many times. This same CDR3 is encoded by further DNA sequences in the sample. The chain carries TRBV29-1 and TRBJ1-2; 8 nucleotides agree with TRBD1. V lost 4 bases to trimming and J lost 6 bases; unmatched junction nucleotides: 4. The CDR3 consists of 12 residues. The V gene's germline CDR1 is SQVTM and CDR2 ANQGSEA. CDR3 nucleotide sequence: TGCAGCGTTGGGGGACAGGCGGATGGCTACACCTTC. Its protein product is CSVGGQADGYTF.

This clone was observed a single time. V gene TRBV27 combines with J gene TRBJ1-1, with 7 bases fitting TRBD1. With V trimmed by 6 bases and J by 8 bases, 9 bases remained unmatched. Germline loops: CDR1 MNHEY, CDR2 SMNVEV (reference sequence). The CDR3 spans 13 residues. The CDR3 DNA follows: TGTGCCAGCAGCTGGGGTCAGGGGGGCGAAGCTTTCTTT. Amino acid sequence: CASSWGQGGEAFF.

The chain has TRBV29-1 and TRBJ2-5; 9 bases match TRBD1. Germline lookup yields CDR1 SQVTM and CDR2 ANQGSEA. The CDR3 extends over 13 amino acids. Trimming removed 5 bases from V and 3 bases from J; junction bases left unmatched: 4. The CDR3 sequence is CSVTGGGEETQYF. The CDR3 DNA follows: TGCAGCGTTACAGGGGGCGGGGAAGAGACCCAGTACTTC.

J is TRBJ2-1 and V is TRBV24-1; 7 nucleotides align to TRBD2. The CDR3 loop spans 14 amino acids. Trimming removed 6 bases from V and 0 bases from J; junction bases left unmatched: 1. From germline, CDR1 is KGHDR and CDR2 SFDVKD. CDR3 nucleotide sequence: TGTGCCACCAGTAGCGGGGTCTCCTACAATGAGCAGTTCTTC. As protein: CATSSGVSYNEQFF.

This clone was seen once. The J gene is TRBJ2-1, the V gene TRBV5-1; the D is unclear. The germline V gene encodes CDR1 SGHRS and CDR2 YFSETQ. This CDR3 comprises 14 residues. V shed 1 base and J shed 1 base, with 6 bases lying between them. DNA for the CDR3: TGCGCCAGCAGCTTGCTGGGATCCTACAATGAGCAGTTCTTC. Translated: CASSLLGSYNEQFF.

The CDR3 sequence is CASSPGTVDAEAFF. The DNA of the CDR3 is TGTGCCAGCAGCCCTGGGACAGTTGACGCCGAAGCTTTCTTT. This chain uses TRBV9 with TRBJ1-1, with 7 bases aligning to TRBD1. From germline, CDR1 is SGDLS and CDR2 YYNGEE. The V and J ends lost 4 bases and 8 bases, in that order; junction bases with no gene match: 11. This CDR3 spans 14 amino acids. The full variable domain, in which reference TRBV9 and TRBJ1-1 provide the parts outside the CDR3, is DSGVTQTPKHLITATGQRVTLRCSPRSGDLSVYWYQQSLDQGLQFLIQYYNGEERAKGNILERFSAQQFPDLHSELNLSSLELGDSALYFCASSPGTVDAEAFFGQGTRLTVV.

The chain employs TRBV4-1 and TRBJ1-6; maybe TRBD1 (6 bases). The CDR3 runs to 15 residues. The germline V gene has CDR1 MGHRA and CDR2 YSYEKL. V was shortened by 0 bases and J by 7 bases, with 10 bases between the two germline ends. CDR3 loop: CASSQEPGANSPLHF. The CDR3 DNA follows: TGCGCCAGCAGCCAAGAACCGGGGGCGAATTCACCCCTCCACTTT.

In DNA form, the CDR3 reads TGCGCCAGCAGCCAAGTCTCCGGCAGGGGATTTCAAGAGACCCAGTACTTC. The encoded protein is CASSQVSGRGFQETQYF. The chain combines TRBV4-1 with TRBJ2-5; tentatively, D is TRBD1 (6 bases). The ends were cut back, 1 base at V and 2 bases at J, with 17 bases in the middle. CDR3 length: 17 amino acids. Germline assignment: CDR1 MGHRA and CDR2 YSYEKL.

The chain uses TRBV6-2 or TRBV6-3 and TRBJ2-7; D is unclear. Germline V gene lookup returns CDR1 MNHEY and CDR2 SVGEGT. The CDR3 contains 14 residues. Trimming removed 4 bases from V and 7 bases from J, with 17 bases in between. The CDR3 DNA sequence: TGTGCCAGCAGTTCCCTGGACCACATAAGAGAGCAGTACTTC. Protein sequence: CASSSLDHIREQYF.

The rearrangement uses TRBV5-8 and TRBJ1-2, with 7 positions matching TRBD1. This CDR3 has 16 amino acids. The germline CDR1 and CDR2 sequences are SGHTS and YDEGEE. The trim removed 6 bases at V and 4 bases at J, leaving 15 bases unmatched. The CDR3 DNA follows: TGTGCCAGCACCTTACCATCAGGGGGGAGGACCTATGGCTACACCTTC. Amino acid sequence: CASTLPSGGRTYGYTF.

The V gene is TRBV6-5, the J gene TRBJ1-2; D call uncertain. The CDR3 has 14 residues. V was clipped by 0 bases and J by 4 bases, with 9 bases between them. Germline CDR1 is MNHEY and CDR2 is SVGAGI. CDR3 DNA: TGTGCCAGCAGTTACTCCGCCGGTACCTATGGCTACACCTTC. Translated, it gives CASSYSAGTYGYTF.

The chain couples TRBV28 to TRBJ2-1, with 8 bases aligning to TRBD1. The CDR3 consists of 13 residues. The junction had 4 bases not matched to a gene; V was cut back by 10 bases and J by 2 bases. Germline V gene sequence: CDR1 MDHEN, CDR2 SYDVKM. The CDR3 region has the DNA TGTGCCACCACAGGGGGGACCTACAATGAGCAGTTCTTC. As protein: CATTGGTYNEQFF.